This entry is about one T cell receptor (beta chain). The sample is drawn from a study of blood T cell repertoires in COVID-19. Across the study: From the United States, Italy and Spain came samples of acute and convalescent COVID-19. In each case, the material was cDNA or gDNA derived from T cells, B-cell-depleted T cells, or PBMCs.

As processed by the authors: The assay estimated nucleated cells by amplifying reference gene primers. Using immunoSEQ multiplex PCR, the repertoire was profiled, and TCRdb retains in-frame clones only, with some absent. The DNA was the basis for D and trimming; V, J and clone size are from that table. The sample contains around 81,000 clones, approximately 88% of which appear only once. Germline assignment: CDR1 LGHDT and CDR2 YNNKEL (reference sequence). This CDR3 comprises 15 residues. V dropped 3 bases and J dropped 2 bases, with 13 bases sitting between them. Sequencing used peripheral blood. This chain joins TRBV3-1 (or the pseudogene TRBV3-2) and TRBJ1-1, with unresolved D. This TCR derives from a man aged 65-85 years with acute or convalescent COVID-19. For the CDR3, the DNA is TGTGCCAGCAGCCACGGGTCCCAAGCCAACACTGAAGCTTTCTTT. Amino acid sequence: CASSHGSQANTEAFF.